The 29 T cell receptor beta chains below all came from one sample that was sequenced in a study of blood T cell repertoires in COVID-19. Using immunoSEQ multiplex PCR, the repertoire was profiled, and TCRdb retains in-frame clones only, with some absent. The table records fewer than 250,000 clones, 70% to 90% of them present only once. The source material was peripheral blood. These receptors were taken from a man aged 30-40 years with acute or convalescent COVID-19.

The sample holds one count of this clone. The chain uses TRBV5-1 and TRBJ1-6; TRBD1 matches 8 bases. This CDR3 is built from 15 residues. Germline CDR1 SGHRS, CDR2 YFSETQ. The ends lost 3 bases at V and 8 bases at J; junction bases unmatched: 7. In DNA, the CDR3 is TGCGCCAGCAGCTGGACAGGGCGGAGTGATTCACCCCTCCACTTT. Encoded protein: CASSWTGRSDSPLHF.

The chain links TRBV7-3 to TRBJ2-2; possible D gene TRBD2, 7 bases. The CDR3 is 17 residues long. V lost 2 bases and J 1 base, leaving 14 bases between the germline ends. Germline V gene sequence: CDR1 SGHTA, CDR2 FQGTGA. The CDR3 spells CASSLFSGGRNTGELFF. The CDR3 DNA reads TGTGCCAGCAGCTTATTCTCCGGGGGGCGGAACACCGGGGAGCTGTTTTTT.

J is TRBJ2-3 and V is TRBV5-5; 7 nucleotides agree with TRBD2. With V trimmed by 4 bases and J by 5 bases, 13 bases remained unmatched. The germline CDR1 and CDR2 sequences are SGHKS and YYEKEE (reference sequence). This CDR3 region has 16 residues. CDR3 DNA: TGTGCCAGCAGCCCATGGGGCGGGAGAGTGGGAGATACGCAGTATTTT. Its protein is CASSPWGGRVGDTQYF.

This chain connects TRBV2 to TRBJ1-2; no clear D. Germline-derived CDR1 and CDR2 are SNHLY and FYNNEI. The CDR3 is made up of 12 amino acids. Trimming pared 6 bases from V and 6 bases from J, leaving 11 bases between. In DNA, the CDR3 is TGTGCCAGCAGCCGCCCCGGGGATGGCTACACCTTC. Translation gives CASSRPGDGYTF.

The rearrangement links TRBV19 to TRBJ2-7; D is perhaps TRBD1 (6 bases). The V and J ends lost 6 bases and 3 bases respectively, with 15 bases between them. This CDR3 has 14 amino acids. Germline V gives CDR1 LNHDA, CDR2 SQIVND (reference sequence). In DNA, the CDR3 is TGTGCCAGTAGCCAAGGACAGATCGGCTACGAGCAGTACTTC. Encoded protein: CASSQGQIGYEQYF.

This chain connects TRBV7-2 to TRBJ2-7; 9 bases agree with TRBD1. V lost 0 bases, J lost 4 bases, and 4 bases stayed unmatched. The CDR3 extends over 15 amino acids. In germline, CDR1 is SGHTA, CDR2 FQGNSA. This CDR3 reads CASSLAHRGPYEQYF. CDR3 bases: TGTGCCAGCAGCTTAGCCCACAGGGGGCCATACGAGCAGTACTTC. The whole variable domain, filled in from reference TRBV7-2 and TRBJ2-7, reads GAGVSQSPSNKVTEKGKDVELRCDPISGHTALYWYRQSLGQGLEFLIYFQGNSAPDKSGLPSDRFSAERTGGSVSTLTIQRTQQEDSAVYLCASSLAHRGPYEQYFGPGTRLTVT.

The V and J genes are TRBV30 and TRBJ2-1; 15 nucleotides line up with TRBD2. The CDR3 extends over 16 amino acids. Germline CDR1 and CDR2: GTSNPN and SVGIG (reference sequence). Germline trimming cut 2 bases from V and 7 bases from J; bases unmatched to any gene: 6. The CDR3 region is CAWSTGLAGGSNEQFF. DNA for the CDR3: TGTGCCTGGAGTACGGGACTAGCGGGAGGCTCAAATGAGCAGTTCTTC.

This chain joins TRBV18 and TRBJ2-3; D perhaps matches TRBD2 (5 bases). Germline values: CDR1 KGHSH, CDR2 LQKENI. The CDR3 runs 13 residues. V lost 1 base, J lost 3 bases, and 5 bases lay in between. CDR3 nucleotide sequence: TGTGCCAGCTCACCACGAGGGACAGATACGCAGTATTTT. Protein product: CASSPRGTDTQYF. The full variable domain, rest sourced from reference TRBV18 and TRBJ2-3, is NAGVMQNPRHLVRRRGQEARLRCSPMKGHSHVYWYRQLPEEGLKFMVYLQKENIIDESGMPKERFSAEFPKEGPSILRIQQVVRGDSAAYFCASSPRGTDTQYFGPGTRLTVL.

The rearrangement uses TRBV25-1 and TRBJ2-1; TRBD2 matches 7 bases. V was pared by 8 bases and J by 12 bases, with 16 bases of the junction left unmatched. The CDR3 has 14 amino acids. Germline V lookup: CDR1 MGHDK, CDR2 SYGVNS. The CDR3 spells CASAKGTIVAGQFF. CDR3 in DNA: TGTGCCAGCGCTAAGGGGACTATCGTCGCCGGGCAGTTCTTC. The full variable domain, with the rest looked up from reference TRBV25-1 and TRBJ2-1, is EADIYQTPRYLVIGTGKKITLECSQTMGHDKMYWYQQDPGMELHLIHYSYGVNSTEKGDLSSESTVSRIRTEHFPLTLESARPSHTSQYLCASAKGTIVAGQFFGPGTRLTVL.

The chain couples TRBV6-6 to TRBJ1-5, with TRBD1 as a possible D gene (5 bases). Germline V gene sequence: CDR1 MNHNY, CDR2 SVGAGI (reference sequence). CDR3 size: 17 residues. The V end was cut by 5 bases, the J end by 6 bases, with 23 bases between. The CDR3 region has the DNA TGTGCCAGCAGTCTAATGTCGGCCAGGGCTTCCGGTCAGCCCCAGCATTTT. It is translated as CASSLMSARASGQPQHF.

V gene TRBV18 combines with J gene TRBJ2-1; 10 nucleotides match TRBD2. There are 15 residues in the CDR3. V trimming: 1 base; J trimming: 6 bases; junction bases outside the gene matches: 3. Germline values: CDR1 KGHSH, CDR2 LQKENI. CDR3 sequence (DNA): TGTGCCAGCTCACCACTAGCGGGAGGAGCCAATGAGCAGTTCTTC. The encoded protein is CASSPLAGGANEQFF.

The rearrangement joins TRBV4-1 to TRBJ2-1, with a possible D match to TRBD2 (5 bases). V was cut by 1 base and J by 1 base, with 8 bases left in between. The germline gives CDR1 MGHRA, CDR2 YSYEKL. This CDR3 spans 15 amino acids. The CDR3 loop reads CASSQGRTSYNEQFF. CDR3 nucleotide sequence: TGCGCCAGCAGCCAAGGACGGACTTCCTACAATGAGCAGTTCTTC.

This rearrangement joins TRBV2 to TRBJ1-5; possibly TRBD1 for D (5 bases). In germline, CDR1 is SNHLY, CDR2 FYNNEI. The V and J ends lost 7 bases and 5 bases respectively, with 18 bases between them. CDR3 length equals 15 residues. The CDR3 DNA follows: TGTGCCAGCAAGGGTCCAGGGCCCCCCGATCAGCCCCAGCATTTT. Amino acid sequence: CASKGPGPPDQPQHF.

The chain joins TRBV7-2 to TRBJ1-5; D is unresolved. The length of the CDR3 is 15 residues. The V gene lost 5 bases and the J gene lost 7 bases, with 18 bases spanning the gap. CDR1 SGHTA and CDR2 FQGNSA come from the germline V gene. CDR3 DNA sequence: TGTGCCAGCAGCGAGAGTACCAGGCAGTCACAGCCCCAGCATTTT. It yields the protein CASSESTRQSQPQHF.

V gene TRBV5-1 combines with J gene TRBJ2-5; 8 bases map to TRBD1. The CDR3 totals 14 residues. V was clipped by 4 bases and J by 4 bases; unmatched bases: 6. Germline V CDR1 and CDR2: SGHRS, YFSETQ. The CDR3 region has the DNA TGCGCCAGCAGCAGAGGACAGGGTGGAGAGACCCAGTACTTC. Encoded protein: CASSRGQGGETQYF. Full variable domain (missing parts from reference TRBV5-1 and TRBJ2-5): KAGVTQTPRYLIKTRGQQVTLSCSPISGHRSVSWYQQTPGQGLQFLFEYFSETQRNKGNFPGRFSGRQFSNSRSEMNVSTLELGDSALYLCASSRGQGGETQYFGPGTRLLVL.

For the CDR3, the DNA is TGTGCCAGCAGTCTACCCGGGGAGGCGACGCGGGAGCAGTACTTC. It translates to CASSLPGEATREQYF. The chain recombines TRBV27 with TRBJ2-7; perhaps TRBD2 as D (6 bases). Trimming removed 5 bases at V and 7 bases at J, with 21 bases between. Germline V CDR1 and CDR2: MNHEY, SMNVEV (reference sequence). CDR3 size: 15 residues.

The DNA of the CDR3 is TGTGCCAGCAGCTTAGATCAGGGAACGACAGATACGCAGTATTTT. This translates into CASSLDQGTTDTQYF. The V gene is TRBV7-8, the J gene TRBJ2-3, with D tentatively TRBD1 (5 bases). V was pared by 1 base and J by 3 bases, with 11 bases between. Germline CDR1 SGHVS, CDR2 FQNEAQ. CDR3 length: 15 amino acids.

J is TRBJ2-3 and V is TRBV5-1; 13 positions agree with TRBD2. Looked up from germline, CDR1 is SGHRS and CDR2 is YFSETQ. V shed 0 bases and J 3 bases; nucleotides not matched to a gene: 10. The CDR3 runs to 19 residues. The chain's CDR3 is CASSLGLAGGRLPTDTQYF. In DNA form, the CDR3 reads TGCGCCAGCAGCTTGGGACTAGCGGGAGGCCGCCTACCAACAGATACGCAGTATTTT.

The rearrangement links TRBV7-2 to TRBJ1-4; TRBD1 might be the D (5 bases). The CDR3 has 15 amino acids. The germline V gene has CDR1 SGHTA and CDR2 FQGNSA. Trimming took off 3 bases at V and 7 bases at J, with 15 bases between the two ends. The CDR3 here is CASSFQVREVEKLFF. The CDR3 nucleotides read TGTGCCAGCAGCTTTCAAGTCAGGGAGGTTGAAAAACTGTTTTTT.

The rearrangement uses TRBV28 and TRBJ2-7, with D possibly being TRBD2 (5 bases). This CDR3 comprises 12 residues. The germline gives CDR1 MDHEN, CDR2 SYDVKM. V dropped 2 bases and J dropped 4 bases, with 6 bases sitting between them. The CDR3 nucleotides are TGTGCCAGCAGTTTAACTAGATACGAGCAGTACTTC. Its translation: CASSLTRYEQYF. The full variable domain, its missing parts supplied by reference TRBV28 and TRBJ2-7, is DVKVTQSSRYLVKRTGEKVFLECVQDMDHENMFWYRQDPGLGLRLIYFSYDVKMKEKGDIPEGYSVSREKKERFSLILESASTNQTSMYLCASSLTRYEQYFGPGTRLTVT.

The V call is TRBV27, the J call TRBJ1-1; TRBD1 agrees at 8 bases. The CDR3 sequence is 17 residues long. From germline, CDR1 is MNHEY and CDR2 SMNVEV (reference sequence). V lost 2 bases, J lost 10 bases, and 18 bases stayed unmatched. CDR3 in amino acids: CASSLTPIRQGYSSAFF. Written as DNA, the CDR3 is TGTGCCAGCAGTTTAACCCCCATAAGACAGGGGTATTCGTCAGCTTTCTTT.

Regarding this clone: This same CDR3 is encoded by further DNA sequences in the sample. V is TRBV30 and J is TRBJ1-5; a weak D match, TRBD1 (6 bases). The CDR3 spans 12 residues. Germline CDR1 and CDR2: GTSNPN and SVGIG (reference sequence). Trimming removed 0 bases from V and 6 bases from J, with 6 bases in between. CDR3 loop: CAWSVQGQPQHF. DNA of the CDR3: TGTGCCTGGAGTGTACAGGGTCAGCCCCAGCATTTT.

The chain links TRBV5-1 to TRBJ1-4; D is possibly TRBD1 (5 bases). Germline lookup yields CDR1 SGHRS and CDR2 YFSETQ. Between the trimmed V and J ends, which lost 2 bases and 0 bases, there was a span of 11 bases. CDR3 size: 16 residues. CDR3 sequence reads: CASSFTGGATNEKLFF. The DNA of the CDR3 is TGCGCCAGCAGCTTTACGGGGGGTGCAACTAATGAAAAACTGTTTTTT. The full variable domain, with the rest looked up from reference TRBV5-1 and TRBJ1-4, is KAGVTQTPRYLIKTRGQQVTLSCSPISGHRSVSWYQQTPGQGLQFLFEYFSETQRNKGNFPGRFSGRQFSNSRSEMNVSTLELGDSALYLCASSFTGGATNEKLFFGSGTQLSVL.

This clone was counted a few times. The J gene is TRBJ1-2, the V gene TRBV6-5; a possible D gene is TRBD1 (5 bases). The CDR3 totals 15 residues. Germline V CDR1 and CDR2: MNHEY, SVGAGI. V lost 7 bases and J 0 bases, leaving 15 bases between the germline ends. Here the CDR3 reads CASTYGDRANYGYTF. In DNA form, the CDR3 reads TGTGCCAGCACCTACGGAGACAGAGCTAACTATGGCTACACCTTC.

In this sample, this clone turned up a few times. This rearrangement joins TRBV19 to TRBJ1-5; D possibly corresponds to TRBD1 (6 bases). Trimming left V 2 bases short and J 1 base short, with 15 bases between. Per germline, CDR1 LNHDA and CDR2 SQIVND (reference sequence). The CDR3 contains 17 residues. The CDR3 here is CASSITSTGLSNQPQHF. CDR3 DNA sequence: TGTGCCAGTAGTATAACCTCGACAGGATTGAGCAATCAGCCCCAGCATTTT.

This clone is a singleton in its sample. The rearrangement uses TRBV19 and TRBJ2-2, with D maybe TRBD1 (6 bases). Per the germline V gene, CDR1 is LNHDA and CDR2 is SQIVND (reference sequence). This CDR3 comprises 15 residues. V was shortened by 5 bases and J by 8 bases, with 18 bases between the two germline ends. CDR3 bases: TGTGCCAGTAGTTTTTACAGGGAGCCGGCAGGGGAGCTGTTTTTT. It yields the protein CASSFYREPAGELFF.

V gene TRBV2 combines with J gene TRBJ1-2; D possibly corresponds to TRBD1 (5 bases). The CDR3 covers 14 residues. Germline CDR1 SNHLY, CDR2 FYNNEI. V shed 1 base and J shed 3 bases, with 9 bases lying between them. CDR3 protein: CASSEGNRYYGYTF. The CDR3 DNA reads TGTGCCAGCAGTGAAGGTAACAGGTACTATGGCTACACCTTC.

The CDR3 protein is CASSHRTGGSSPLHF. CDR3 coding DNA: TGTGCCAGCAGTCACAGGACAGGGGGCAGTTCACCCCTCCACTTT. V and J are TRBV28 and TRBJ1-6; 11 bases line up with TRBD1. This CDR3 has 15 amino acids. CDR1 and CDR2 (germline): MDHEN, SYDVKM. Germline trimming cut 5 bases from V and 9 bases from J; bases unmatched to any gene: 6.

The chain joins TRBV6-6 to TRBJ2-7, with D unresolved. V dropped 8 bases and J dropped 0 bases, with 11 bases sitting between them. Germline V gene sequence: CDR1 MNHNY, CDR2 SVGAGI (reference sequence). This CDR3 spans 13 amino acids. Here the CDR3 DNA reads TGTGCCAGCGCCCGAGAGTTCTCCTACGAGCAGTACTTC. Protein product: CASAREFSYEQYF.